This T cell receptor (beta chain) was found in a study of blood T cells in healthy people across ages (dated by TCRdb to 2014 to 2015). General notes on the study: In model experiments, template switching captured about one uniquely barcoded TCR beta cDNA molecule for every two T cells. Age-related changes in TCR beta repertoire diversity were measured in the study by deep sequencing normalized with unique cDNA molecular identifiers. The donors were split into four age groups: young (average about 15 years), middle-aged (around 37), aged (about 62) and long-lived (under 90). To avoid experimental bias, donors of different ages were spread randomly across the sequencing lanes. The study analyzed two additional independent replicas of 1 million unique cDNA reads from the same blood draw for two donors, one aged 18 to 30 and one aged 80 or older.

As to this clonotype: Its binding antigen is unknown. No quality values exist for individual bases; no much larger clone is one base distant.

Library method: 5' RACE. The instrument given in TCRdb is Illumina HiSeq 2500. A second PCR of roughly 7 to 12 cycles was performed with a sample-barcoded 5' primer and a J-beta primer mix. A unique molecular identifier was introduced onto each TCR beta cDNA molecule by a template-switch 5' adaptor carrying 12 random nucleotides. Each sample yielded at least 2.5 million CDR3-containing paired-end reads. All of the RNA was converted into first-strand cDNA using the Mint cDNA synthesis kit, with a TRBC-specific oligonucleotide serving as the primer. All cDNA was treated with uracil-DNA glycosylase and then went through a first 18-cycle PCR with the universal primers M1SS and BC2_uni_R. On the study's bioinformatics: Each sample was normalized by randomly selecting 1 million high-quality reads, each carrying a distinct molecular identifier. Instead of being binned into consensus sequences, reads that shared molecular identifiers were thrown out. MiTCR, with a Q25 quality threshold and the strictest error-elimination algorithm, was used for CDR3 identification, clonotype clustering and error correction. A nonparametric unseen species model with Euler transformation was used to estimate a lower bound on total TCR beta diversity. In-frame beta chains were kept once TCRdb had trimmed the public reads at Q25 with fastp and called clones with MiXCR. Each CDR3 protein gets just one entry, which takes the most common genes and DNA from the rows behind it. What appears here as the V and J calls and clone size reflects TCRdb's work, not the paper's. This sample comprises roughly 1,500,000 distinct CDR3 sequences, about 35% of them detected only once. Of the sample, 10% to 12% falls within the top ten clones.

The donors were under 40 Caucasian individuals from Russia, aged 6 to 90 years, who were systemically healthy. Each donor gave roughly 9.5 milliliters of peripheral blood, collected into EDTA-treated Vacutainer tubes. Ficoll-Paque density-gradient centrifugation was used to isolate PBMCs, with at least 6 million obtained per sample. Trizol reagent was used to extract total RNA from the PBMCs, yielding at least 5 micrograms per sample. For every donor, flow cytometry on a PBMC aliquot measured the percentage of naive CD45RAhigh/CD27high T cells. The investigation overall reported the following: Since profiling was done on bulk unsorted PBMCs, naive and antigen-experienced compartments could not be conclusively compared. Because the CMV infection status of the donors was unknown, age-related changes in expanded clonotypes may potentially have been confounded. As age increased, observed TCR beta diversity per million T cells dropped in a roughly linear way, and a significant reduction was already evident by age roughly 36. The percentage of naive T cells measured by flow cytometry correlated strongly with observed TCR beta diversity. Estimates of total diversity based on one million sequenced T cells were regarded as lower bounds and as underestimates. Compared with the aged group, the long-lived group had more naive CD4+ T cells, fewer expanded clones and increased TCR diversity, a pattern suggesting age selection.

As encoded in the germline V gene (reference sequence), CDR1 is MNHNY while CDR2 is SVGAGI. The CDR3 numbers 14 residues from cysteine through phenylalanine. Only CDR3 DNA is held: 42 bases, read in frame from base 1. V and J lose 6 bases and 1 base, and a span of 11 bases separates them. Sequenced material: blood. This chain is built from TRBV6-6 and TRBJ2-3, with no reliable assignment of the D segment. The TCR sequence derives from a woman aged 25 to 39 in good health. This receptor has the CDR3 CASSSLVRTDTQYF. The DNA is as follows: TGTGCCAGCAGCTCCCTCGTGCGCACAGATACGCAGTATTTT.